The 27 T cell receptor beta chains listed next were all sequenced from one sample in a study of naive and memory T cell subsets. Amplification of ligated cDNA took four PCR rounds with SP2 and nested alpha and beta constant primers. Each CDR3 protein gets one entry after TCRdb re-called the 5' RACE reads with MiXCR. The sample yields tens of thousands of distinct CDR3 sequences, around 8% seen once. The library had UMIs added by 3' ligation of an oligonucleotide to TCR cDNA. Every receptor here comes from a female donor in good health.

In this sample, this clonotype turned up many times. The chain is built from TRBV5-6 and TRBJ1-1, with D maybe TRBD1 (5 bases). V was cut by 1 base and J by 2 bases, with 12 bases left in between. This CDR3 spans 15 amino acids. Germline V gene lookup returns CDR1 SGHDT and CDR2 YYEEEE. The CDR3 nucleotides are TGTGCCAGCAGCTTGAGTCCGACAGTCAACACTGAAGCTTTCTTT. Residues: CASSLSPTVNTEAFF.

The chain employs TRBV20-1 and TRBJ1-4, with 8 bases fitting TRBD1. The germline gives CDR1 DFQATT, CDR2 SNEGSKA (reference sequence). The CDR3 runs to 13 residues. Trimming cost V 5 bases and J 6 bases; bases outside gene matches: 5. The CDR3 sequence is CSASDRVDEKLFF. The CDR3 DNA follows: TGCAGTGCTTCGGACAGGGTTGATGAAAAACTGTTTTTT.

This clonotype has a handful of counts. The chain employs TRBV19 and TRBJ1-1; D perhaps matches TRBD1 (5 bases). The CDR3 is made up of 13 amino acids. V shed 7 bases and J shed 4 bases, with 13 bases lying between them. Germline assignment: CDR1 LNHDA and CDR2 SQIVND (reference sequence). In DNA form, the CDR3 reads TGTGCCAGTACGGTGAGCGGGGCCACTGAAGCTTTCTTT. This gives the protein CASTVSGATEAFF. Supplemented by reference TRBV19 and TRBJ1-1, the full variable domain reads DGGITQSPKYLFRKEGQNVTLSCEQNLNHDAMYWYRQDPGQGLRLIYYSQIVNDFQKGDIAEGYSVSREKKESFPLTVTSAQKNPTAFYLCASTVSGATEAFFGQGTRLTVV.

There are a few counts of this clonotype. The V and J genes are TRBV7-2 and TRBJ2-7; 10 positions agree with TRBD2. Germline values: CDR1 SGHTA, CDR2 FQGNSA. The CDR3 has 16 residues. V dropped 1 base and J dropped 4; count of bases not matched to a gene: 7. DNA for the CDR3: TGTGCCAGCAGCTTAGATTGGACTAGCGGTCTATACGAGCAGTACTTC. This gives the protein CASSLDWTSGLYEQYF.

The table lists this clonotype with a few counts. The genes are TRBV9 and TRBJ2-7; TRBD2 matches 8 bases. After removal of 0 bases from V and 0 bases from J, the junction contained 2 bases not matched to a gene. The germline V gene encodes CDR1 SGDLS and CDR2 YYNGEE. The CDR3 totals 15 residues. CDR3 region: CASSVASGPSYEQYF. The CDR3 DNA is TGTGCCAGCAGCGTAGCTAGCGGGCCCTCCTACGAGCAGTACTTC.

There are many counts of this clonotype. V is TRBV28 and J is TRBJ2-5; 8 nucleotides line up with TRBD1. CDR1 is MDHEN and CDR2 is SYDVKM in the germline V gene. The trim removed 7 bases at V and 1 base at J, leaving 8 bases unmatched. The CDR3 runs to 15 residues. The CDR3 protein is CASTLWGTGQETQYF. The CDR3 DNA reads as TGTGCCAGCACCCTATGGGGGACAGGCCAAGAGACCCAGTACTTC. Drawing the rest from reference TRBV28 and TRBJ2-5, the complete variable domain is DVKVTQSSRYLVKRTGEKVFLECVQDMDHENMFWYRQDPGLGLRLIYFSYDVKMKEKGDIPEGYSVSREKKERFSLILESASTNQTSMYLCASTLWGTGQETQYFGPGTRLLVL.

This clonotype was seen at least ten times. This rearrangement joins TRBV6-5 to TRBJ1-5; 7 positions match TRBD1. The CDR3 loop spans 15 amino acids. The trim removed 7 bases at V and 3 bases at J, leaving 9 bases unmatched. CDR1 and CDR2 (germline): MNHEY, SVGAGI. The CDR3 region is CASMGSGGNNQPQHF. The CDR3 DNA is TGTGCCAGCATGGGGTCAGGGGGTAACAATCAGCCCCAGCATTTT.

A few counts support this clonotype. The chain uses TRBV7-2 and TRBJ2-7; D assignment may be TRBD1 or TRBD2 (5 bases each). The V end lost 4 bases, the J end lost 2 bases, and 12 bases lay between the germline ends. The CDR3 has 14 residues. Germline CDR1 is SGHTA and CDR2 is FQGNSA. In DNA, the CDR3 is TGTGCCAGCAGCTCCAGGGACGGCCCCTACGAGCAGTACTTC. Translating gives CASSSRDGPYEQYF.

This clonotype turned up a few times. The rearrangement joins TRBV30 to TRBJ1-5; no clear D. The V end lost 0 bases, the J end lost 4 bases, and 7 bases lay between the germline ends. The CDR3 sequence is 13 residues long. The germline V gene encodes CDR1 GTSNPN and CDR2 SVGIG (reference sequence). CDR3 DNA: TGTGCCTGGAGTGTGAGGGAAAATCAGCCCCAGCATTTT. Residues: CAWSVRENQPQHF.

This clonotype was recorded at least ten times. J is TRBJ2-5 and V is TRBV24-1; maybe TRBD2 (5 bases). The CDR3 loop spans 14 amino acids. Per germline, CDR1 KGHDR and CDR2 SFDVKD. The V end lost 3 bases, the J end lost 1 base, and 8 bases lay between the germline ends. CDR3 in DNA: TGTGCCACCAGTGATCGGGGATTCCAAGAGACCCAGTACTTC. This codes for CATSDRGFQETQYF.

This clonotype was found a few times. V and J are TRBV30 and TRBJ2-7, with D hard to call. V was cut by 2 bases and J by 4 bases, with 9 bases left in between. The germline V gene has CDR1 GTSNPN and CDR2 SVGIG (reference sequence). This CDR3 spans 12 amino acids. CDR3 residues: CAWSPSGYEQYF. For the CDR3, the DNA is TGTGCCTGGAGTCCCTCGGGTTACGAGCAGTACTTC.

The chain links TRBV2 to TRBJ2-1, with 10 bases aligning to TRBD2. V shed 2 bases and J 6 bases; nucleotides not matched to a gene: 1. The CDR3 is 14 residues long. Germline CDR1 reads SNHLY; CDR2 reads FYNNEI. Here the CDR3 DNA reads TGTGCCAGCAGTGAACTAGCGGGAGCCAATGAGCAGTTCTTC. As protein: CASSELAGANEQFF.

At least ten counts were recorded for this clonotype. The chain combines TRBV10-3 with TRBJ1-6; D gene ambiguous. Trimming stripped 5 bases from V and 0 bases from J, with 8 bases between. Per germline, CDR1 ENHRY and CDR2 SYGVKD. The CDR3 has 15 amino acids. CDR3 in DNA: TGTGCCATCAGTTCAATGGACTCCTATAATTCACCCCTCCACTTT. Translating gives CAISSMDSYNSPLHF.

The sample holds a few counts of this clonotype. This sequence joins TRBV28 and TRBJ2-7; 7 nucleotides align to TRBD2. J was trimmed by 4 bases and V by 9 bases; bases with no gene match: 12. CDR1 and CDR2 from the germline V gene are MDHEN and SYDVKM. The CDR3 totals 14 residues. The CDR3 sequence is CASFDGGRGYEQYF. CDR3 DNA: TGTGCCAGTTTCGATGGCGGGAGAGGATACGAGCAGTACTTC.

This clonotype turned up a few times. The chain is built from TRBV5-1 and TRBJ2-3, with TRBD1 as a possible D gene (6 bases). With 5 bases removed from V and 5 bases from J, the gap between germline ends came to 27 bases. Germline loops: CDR1 SGHRS, CDR2 YFSETQ. The CDR3 contains 18 residues. The DNA for the CDR3 is TGCGCCAGCAGTCCTACTCGACAGGCGCTCCGGAGTGGAGATACGCAGTATTTT. Translation gives CASSPTRQALRSGDTQYF.

This clonotype was detected only a few times. J is TRBJ1-2 and V is TRBV7-9; D gene ambiguous. The CDR3 is made up of 13 amino acids. In germline, CDR1 is SEHNR, CDR2 FQNEAQ (reference sequence). Trimming cost V 4 bases and J 2 bases, with 8 bases left between them. CDR3 in amino acids: CASSSVENYGYTF. CDR3 nucleotides: TGTGCCAGCAGCTCGGTCGAGAACTATGGCTACACCTTC.

This clonotype was recorded at least ten times. The rearrangement uses TRBV6-5 and TRBJ1-2, with a possible D match to TRBD1 (5 bases). V was pared by 4 bases and J by 0 bases, with 15 bases between. This CDR3 is built from 16 residues. The germline V gene encodes CDR1 MNHEY and CDR2 SVGAGI. CDR3 DNA: TGTGCCAGCAGTTCCCTAGCGGGGCGTACTAACTATGGCTACACCTTC. It specifies CASSSLAGRTNYGYTF.

Worth noting for this clonotype: A much larger clone sits a single nucleotide away, making a read error possible. V and J are TRBV12-3 or TRBV12-4 and TRBJ1-2; TRBD1 matches at 7 bases. This CDR3 is 13 amino acids long. The CDR3 is CTSTLRQGDGYTF. CDR3 DNA: TGTACCAGCACCCTGAGACAGGGCGATGGCTACACCTTC.

The V and J genes are TRBV6-5 and TRBJ1-5, with 9 bases aligning to TRBD1. This CDR3 comprises 15 residues. Germline V gene lookup returns CDR1 MNHEY and CDR2 SVGAGI. V was pared by 7 bases and J by 3 bases, with 7 bases of the junction left unmatched. The CDR3 bases are TGTGCCAGCACCCTACAGGGGGCGGTCAATCAGCCCCAGCATTTT. Residues: CASTLQGAVNQPQHF.

This clonotype has just a few counts. The chain has TRBV6-5 and TRBJ2-5; 11 positions agree with TRBD2. CDR1 and CDR2 from the germline V gene are MNHEY and SVGAGI. J was trimmed by 5 bases and V by 2 bases; bases with no gene match: 10. The CDR3 length is 17 residues. The CDR3 coding sequence is TGTGCCAGCAGTTACCGAACCCCGACTAGCGGGATCGAGACCCAGTACTTC. It translates to CASSYRTPTSGIETQYF.

A few counts support this clonotype. V usage is TRBV28 and J usage is TRBJ2-3; TRBD2 aligns across 7 bases. The CDR3 consists of 13 residues. From germline, CDR1 is MDHEN and CDR2 SYDVKM. V lost 7 bases, J lost 4 bases, and 5 bases stayed unmatched. DNA of the CDR3: TGTGCCAGCACCCCCAGCGGGGCAGATACGCAGTATTTT. This gives the protein CASTPSGADTQYF.

DNA of the CDR3: TGTGCCAGCCCCAGTAGCGGGAGTTGGACAGATACGCAGTATTTT. It encodes CASPSSGSWTDTQYF. The chain links TRBV2 to TRBJ2-3; TRBD2 matches 9 bases. CDR3 size: 15 residues. V lost 8 bases and J lost 3; bases outside the gene matches: 9. Germline-derived CDR1 and CDR2 are SNHLY and FYNNEI. The full variable domain, in which reference TRBV2 and TRBJ2-3 provide the parts outside the CDR3, is EPEVTQTPSHQVTQMGQEVILRCVPISNHLYFYWYRQILGQKVEFLVSFYNNEISEKSEIFDDQFSVERPDGSNFTLKIRSTKLEDSAMYFCASPSSGSWTDTQYFGPGTRLTVL.

This clonotype was seen a handful of times. V usage is TRBV2 and J usage is TRBJ1-2; D not certain. The CDR3 is made up of 13 amino acids. The V gene lost 1 base and the J gene lost 0 bases, with 3 bases spanning the gap. Looked up from germline, CDR1 is SNHLY and CDR2 is FYNNEI. The CDR3 DNA follows: TGTGCCAGCAGTGAAGAAGCTAACTATGGCTACACCTTC. Protein product: CASSEEANYGYTF.

This clonotype was seen a few times. V usage is TRBV12-3 or TRBV12-4 and J usage is TRBJ2-3, with 7 bases that match TRBD2. The CDR3 has 17 amino acids. The V segment lost 2 bases and the J segment 0 bases; nucleotides outside the gene matches: 8. DNA for the CDR3: TGTGCCAGCAGTTTATACAAGGCGGGGGAGAGCACAGATACGCAGTATTTT. Its translation: CASSLYKAGESTDTQYF.

This clonotype was picked up a small number of times. The chain has TRBV7-9 and TRBJ2-1; D is perhaps TRBD1 (6 bases). With 5 bases removed from V and 0 bases from J, the gap between germline ends came to 11 bases. Per germline, CDR1 SEHNR and CDR2 FQNEAQ (reference sequence). CDR3 length: 15 residues. The CDR3 nucleotides read TGTGCCAGCAGCCCTCAGGGGAGCTCCTACAATGAGCAGTTCTTC. Translated, it gives CASSPQGSSYNEQFF.

This rearrangement joins TRBV4-2 to TRBJ2-7; D gene ambiguous. Trimming cost V 1 base and J 5 bases, with 15 bases left between them. CDR1 is LGHNA and CDR2 is YNFKEQ in the germline V gene. The CDR3 consists of 15 residues. The CDR3 loop reads CASSQAPVAVDEQYF. The CDR3 bases are TGTGCCAGCAGCCAAGCGCCGGTAGCCGTCGACGAGCAGTACTTC.

This clonotype was observed a few times. The V and J genes are TRBV6-5 and TRBJ2-1; TRBD2 aligns across 9 bases. V was clipped by 7 bases and J by 6 bases; unmatched bases: 7. The V gene's germline CDR1 is MNHEY and CDR2 SVGAGI. The CDR3 sequence is 14 residues long. The CDR3 spells CASTEAGGLNEQFF. The CDR3 DNA reads TGTGCCAGCACTGAGGCGGGGGGGCTCAATGAGCAGTTCTTC.